This section outlines one T cell receptor (beta chain) sequence together with its context. The protocol was immunoSEQ multiplex PCR, while the TCRdb copy is restricted to in-frame clones and leaves out a portion. Seen here are about 75,000 clones, roughly 94% observed once, and the top ten hold approximately 6%. The V gene lost 6 bases and the J gene lost 4 bases, with 9 bases spanning the gap. The CDR3 runs 13 residues. This sample is drawn from a study of control samples from healthy donors and cancer patients. Sequenced sample: blood. The clonotype comes from a woman aged 35 to 49 in good health. The rearrangement links TRBV12-3 or TRBV12-4 to TRBJ2-2; D remains ambiguous. CDR3 sequence reads: CASRTIGTGELFF. The CDR3 DNA sequence: TGTGCCAGCAGAACCATAGGCACCGGGGAGCTGTTTTTT.